This T cell receptor (beta chain) derives from a study of cytomegalovirus exposure and HLA in healthy donors. Whole-study findings and limits: TCR association rates varied by HLA locus in a later analysis, with DRB1 highest and HLA-C lowest.

The V end lost 10 bases, the J end lost 3 bases, and 12 bases lay between the germline ends. The length of the CDR3 is 12 residues. The germline CDR1 and CDR2 sequences are MNHNS and SASEGT. The PCR made use of 60 Vbeta and 13 Jbeta primers. TCRdb's table, derived via immunoSEQ multiplex PCR, lists solely in-frame clones and lacks some. The sample holds roughly 49,000 clones, about three quarters seen once. Concerning this clone: The antigen is not known.

The clonotype comes from a woman between 40 and 55 years old in good health and CMV-seropositive. The chain combines TRBV6-1 with TRBJ1-1; TRBD1 might be the D (6 bases). The sample comprised PBMCs. The CDR3 here is CAIGGTDTEAFF. CDR3 bases: TGTGCCATAGGGGGTACCGACACTGAAGCTTTCTTT.